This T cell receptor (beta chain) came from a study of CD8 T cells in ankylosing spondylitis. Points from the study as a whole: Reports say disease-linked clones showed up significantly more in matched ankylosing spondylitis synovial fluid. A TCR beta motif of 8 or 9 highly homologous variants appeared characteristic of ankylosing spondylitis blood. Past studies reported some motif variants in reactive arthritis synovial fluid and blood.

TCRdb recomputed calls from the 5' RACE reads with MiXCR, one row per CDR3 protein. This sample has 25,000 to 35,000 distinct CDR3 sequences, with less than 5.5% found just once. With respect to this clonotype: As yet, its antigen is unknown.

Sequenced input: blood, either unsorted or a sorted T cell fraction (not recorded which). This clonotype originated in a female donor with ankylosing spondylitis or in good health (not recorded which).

Here the CDR3 DNA reads TGTAGCAATCAGCCCCAGCATTTT. Encoded protein: CSNQPQHF. V is TRBV15 and J is TRBJ1-5, with D hard to call. Looked up from germline, CDR1 is LNHNV and CDR2 is YYDKDF (reference sequence). The CDR3 is 8 amino acids.